These 16 T cell receptor beta chains were sequenced from one sample in a study of CD8 T cells in ankylosing spondylitis (dated by TCRdb to 2015 to 2018). Receptors were amplified or captured by 5' RACE. The sequencer listed for this sample is Illumina HiSeq 2500. Starting from the raw public reads, TCRdb applied fastp trimming at Q25, assembled clones with MiXCR and retained in-frame beta chains. Rows with a matching CDR3 protein are joined into one entry that keeps the most common DNA and genes. For this sample the table gives 150,000 to 200,000 distinct CDR3 sequences, of which 13% were detected only once. More than 9.5% of the sample comes from the top ten. The sample comprised blood, either unsorted or a sorted T cell fraction (not recorded which). The receptors stem from a female donor with ankylosing spondylitis or in good health (not recorded which).

This clonotype was seen a handful of times. The genes are TRBV27 and TRBJ2-7, with D tentatively TRBD1 (6 bases). The length of the CDR3 is 16 residues. Per the germline V gene, CDR1 is MNHEY and CDR2 is SMNVEV (reference sequence). The V end lost 6 bases, the J end lost 3 bases, and 21 bases lay between the germline ends. The CDR3 coding sequence is TGTGCCAGCAGCTCCCTCAGGGGTTTAAACCTCTACGAGCAGTACTTC. This sequence encodes CASSSLRGLNLYEQYF.

The table lists this clonotype with many counts. J is TRBJ1-5 and V is TRBV27; D unresolved. The CDR3 runs 16 residues. Trimming stripped 2 bases from V and 1 base from J, with 12 bases between. In germline, CDR1 is MNHEY, CDR2 SMNVEV (reference sequence). For the CDR3, the DNA is TGTGCCAGCAGTTTACAAGGGATGGCAAGCAATCAGCCCCAGCATTTT. This encodes CASSLQGMASNQPQHF.

The chain has TRBV3-1 and TRBJ2-1; D is uncertain. CDR1 and CDR2 from the germline V gene are LGHDT and YNNKEL (reference sequence). The CDR3 sequence is 14 residues long. Trimming stripped 1 base from V and 6 bases from J, with 10 bases between. CDR3 sequence (DNA): TGTGCCAGCAGCCAAGTGGCGGCCTCCAATGAGCAGTTCTTC. Translation gives CASSQVAASNEQFF.

This clonotype has just a few counts. The chain employs TRBV12-3 or TRBV12-4 and TRBJ1-5; D may be TRBD1 (5 bases). V lost 4 bases and J 2 bases, leaving 9 bases between the germline ends. This CDR3 comprises 14 residues. The CDR3 DNA reads as TGTGCCAGCAGTTCTCAGGGAGGCAATCAGCCCCAGCATTTT. It yields the protein CASSSQGGNQPQHF.

This clonotype occurred many times. The CDR3: CASSYGASGRDEQFF. CDR3 DNA sequence: TGTGCCAGCAGTTATGGGGCTAGCGGACGGGATGAGCAGTTCTTC. V and J are TRBV12-3 or TRBV12-4 and TRBJ2-1; TRBD2 matches at 7 bases. This CDR3 is built from 15 residues. V was pared by 4 bases and J by 8 bases, with 11 bases of the junction left unmatched.

Only a few counts were recorded for this clonotype. The V gene is TRBV30, the J gene TRBJ2-4; 8 bases are shared with TRBD2. CDR3 size: 17 residues. In germline, CDR1 is GTSNPN, CDR2 SVGIG (reference sequence). With 1 base clipped from V and 1 base from J, the junction kept 9 bases outside the gene matches. The CDR3 nucleotides are TGTGCCTGGAGTGGGGGGAAAGCGGGAGAGGCCAAAAACATTCAGTACTTC. This gives the protein CAWSGGKAGEAKNIQYF. The variable domain in full, completed from reference TRBV30 and TRBJ2-4, reads SQTIHQWPATLVQPVGSPLSLECTVEGTSNPNLYWYRQAAGRGLQLLFYSVGIGQISSEVPQNLSASRPQDRQFILSSKKLLLSDSGFYLCAWSGGKAGEAKNIQYFGAGTRLSVL.

This clonotype was seen many times. The chain has TRBV5-1 and TRBJ2-1; D might be TRBD2 (5 bases). Per the germline V gene, CDR1 is SGHRS and CDR2 is YFSETQ. With 4 bases removed from V and 6 bases from J, the gap between germline ends came to 14 bases. This CDR3 spans 14 amino acids. CDR3 region: CASSPAGDTNEQFF. For the CDR3, the DNA is TGCGCCAGCAGCCCTGCGGGTGACACCAATGAGCAGTTCTTC.

This clonotype was counted many times. This chain uses TRBV20-1 with TRBJ1-1, with D perhaps matching TRBD1 (5 bases). CDR3 size: 13 residues. Germline V gene data show CDR1 as DFQATT and CDR2 as SNEGSKA (reference sequence). V lost 3 bases to trimming and J lost 4 bases, with 12 bases between them. The CDR3 loop reads CSASGGRGTEAFF. CDR3 DNA: TGCAGTGCTAGTGGGGGTCGGGGCACTGAAGCTTTCTTT.

In this sample, this clonotype turned up many times. This chain joins TRBV20-1 and TRBJ2-3, with 16 bases matching TRBD2. CDR1 is DFQATT and CDR2 is SNEGSKA in the germline V gene (reference sequence). The CDR3 is 17 residues long. After removal of 5 bases from V and 0 bases from J, the junction contained 5 bases not matched to a gene. CDR3 residues: CSASPGLAGGSTDTQYF. Written as DNA, the CDR3 is TGCAGTGCTTCGCCGGGACTAGCGGGAGGGAGCACAGATACGCAGTATTTT.

The chain couples TRBV30 to TRBJ2-1; 8 nucleotides match TRBD2. The CDR3 is 12 amino acids. CDR1 GTSNPN and CDR2 SVGIG come from the germline V gene (reference sequence). V shed 4 bases and J 9 bases; nucleotides not matched to a gene: 5. CDR3 region: CAWTSLAGEQFF. The CDR3 DNA follows: TGTGCCTGGACTTCCCTAGCGGGTGAGCAGTTCTTC.

This clonotype was detected only a few times. The genes are TRBV5-1 and TRBJ2-2; D remains unclear. This CDR3 contains 16 residues. Trimming left V 4 bases short and J 0 bases short, with 13 bases between. Germline CDR1 and CDR2: SGHRS and YFSETQ. The CDR3: CASSIRTAANTGELFF. The CDR3 DNA reads as TGCGCCAGCAGCATCCGGACGGCCGCGAACACCGGGGAGCTGTTTTTT.

This clonotype showed up many times. The genes are TRBV20-1 and TRBJ2-7; weak D call: TRBD2 (5 bases). The germline V and J ends were trimmed by 1 base and 2 bases, with 15 bases remaining between them. The CDR3 has 15 amino acids. Germline values: CDR1 DFQATT, CDR2 SNEGSKA (reference sequence). This CDR3 reads CSARVGGRGAYEQYF. The CDR3 DNA reads as TGCAGTGCTAGAGTGGGCGGCCGGGGTGCCTACGAGCAGTACTTC.

At least ten counts were recorded for this clonotype. This sequence joins TRBV20-1 and TRBJ2-2, with a possible D match to TRBD1 (6 bases). The V end lost 4 bases, the J end lost 0 bases, and 12 bases lay between the germline ends. The V gene's germline CDR1 is DFQATT and CDR2 SNEGSKA (reference sequence). This CDR3 has 15 amino acids. The CDR3 region is CSATAPGANTGELFF. The CDR3 coding sequence is TGCAGTGCTACGGCGCCAGGGGCGAACACCGGGGAGCTGTTTTTT.

This clonotype has a count of ten or more. The genes are TRBV7-9 and TRBJ2-1, with 13 nucleotides matching TRBD2. Germline V gene sequence: CDR1 SEHNR, CDR2 FQNEAQ (reference sequence). This CDR3 has 15 amino acids. V gave up 6 bases and J gave up 5 bases; unmatched junction bases: 4. CDR3 bases: TGTGCCAGCAGTACACTAGCGGGAGGGAACAATGAGCAGTTCTTC. Its protein product is CASSTLAGGNNEQFF. The whole variable domain, filled in from reference TRBV7-9 and TRBJ2-1, reads DTGVSQNPRHKITKRGQNVTFRCDPISEHNRLYWYRQTLGQGPEFLTYFQNEAQLEKSRLLSDRFSAERPKGSFSTLEIQRTEQGDSAMYLCASSTLAGGNNEQFFGPGTRLTVL.

Comment on this clonotype: A junction boundary mismatches the germline segment, possibly from a read error. The chain employs TRBV7-2 and TRBJ2-3, with TRBD2 matching 7 bases. CDR1 is SGHTA, CDR2 FQGNSA, per germline. This CDR3 spans 16 amino acids. The CDR3 DNA is TGTGCCAGCTGCTTCCGTTCGGGAGGCCATGCAGATACGCAGTATTTT. Protein: CASCFRSGGHADTQYF.

This clonotype was seen at least ten times. The J gene is TRBJ1-1, the V gene TRBV4-2; D gene unclear. V was trimmed by 0 bases and J by 1 base, leaving 9 bases between them. Per germline, CDR1 LGHNA and CDR2 YNFKEQ. This CDR3 comprises 15 residues. As DNA, the CDR3 is TGTGCCAGCAGCCAAGATCCCCTCGGGAACACTGAAGCTTTCTTT. Its translation: CASSQDPLGNTEAFF.